What follows are 4 T cell receptor beta chains derived from one specimen sequenced in a study of shared clonotypes between healthy human individuals. Some clones are missing from TCRdb's copy, which holds only in-frame ones; the method was immunoSEQ multiplex PCR. The sample consists of 2 million to 2.5 million clones, 85% to 95% of them appearing once. Sequenced: naive CD4+ T cells from PBMCs. Specified subset: CD45RA+ positively selected. The receptor set was obtained from a man aged 18 to 29 in good health. Some clones in this sample may be carry-over from other donors' samples.

The chain joins TRBV29-1 to TRBJ1-3; no clear D gene. The CDR3 consists of 13 residues. Germline CDR1 is SQVTM and CDR2 is ANQGSEA. Trimming took 3 bases from V and 4 from J, leaving 10 bases between them. The CDR3 DNA sequence: TGCAGCGTTGAGAGGGCGTTAGGAAACACCATATATTTT. Translated: CSVERALGNTIYF.

The V gene is TRBV2, the J gene TRBJ1-1; TRBD1 agrees at 8 bases. CDR1 is SNHLY, CDR2 FYNNEI, per germline. The V and J ends lost 6 bases and 6 bases, in that order; junction bases with no gene match: 9. CDR3 length equals 14 residues. The CDR3 sequence is CASSPVDRVSEAFF. The CDR3 coding sequence is TGTGCCAGCAGCCCTGTGGACAGGGTATCTGAAGCTTTCTTT.

This chain joins TRBV5-5 and TRBJ1-4, with D possibly matching TRBD1 (5 bases). The CDR3 length is 17 residues. Between the trimmed V and J ends, which lost 1 base and 5 bases, there was a span of 18 bases. Germline CDR1 reads SGHKS; CDR2 reads YYEKEE (reference sequence). The CDR3 DNA reads as TGTGCCAGCAGCTTGACAACGAGGGAGGCAGGGAATGAAAAACTGTTTTTT. This codes for CASSLTTREAGNEKLFF.

The rearrangement uses TRBV4-2 and TRBJ2-5; no reliable D call. Germline CDR1 reads LGHNA; CDR2 reads YNFKEQ. The CDR3 runs to 16 residues. Trimming took 0 bases from V and 0 from J, leaving 11 bases between them. The CDR3 region has the DNA TGTGCCAGCAGCCAAGAACCGGGCAGAAACCAAGAGACCCAGTACTTC. This codes for CASSQEPGRNQETQYF.